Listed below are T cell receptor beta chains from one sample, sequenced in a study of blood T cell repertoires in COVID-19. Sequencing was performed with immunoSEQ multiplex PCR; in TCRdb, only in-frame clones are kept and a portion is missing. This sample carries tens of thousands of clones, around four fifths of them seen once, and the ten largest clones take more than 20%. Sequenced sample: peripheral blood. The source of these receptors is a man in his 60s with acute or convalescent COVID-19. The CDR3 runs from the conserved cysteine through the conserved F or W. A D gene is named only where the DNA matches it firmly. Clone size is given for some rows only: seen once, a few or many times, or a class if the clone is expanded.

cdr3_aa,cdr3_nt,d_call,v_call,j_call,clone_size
CASSPTGRTGNTIYF,TGTGCCAGCAGCCCGACAGGGAGGACTGGAAACACCATATATTTT,-,TRBV21-1,TRBJ1-3,few
CASSIGQGAGSNEQFF,TGTGCCAGTAGTATCGGGCAGGGGGCTGGAAGCAATGAGCAGTTCTTC,TRBD1,TRBV19,TRBJ2-1,once
CASSRTTGQNSPLHF,TGCGCCAGCAGTAGGACGACAGGGCAAAATTCACCCCTCCACTTT,TRBD1,TRBV5-1,TRBJ1-6,-
CASSSGLAGVSEQYF,TGTGCCAGCAGTTCGGGACTAGCGGGAGTAAGTGAGCAGTACTTC,TRBD2,TRBV28,TRBJ2-7,-
CASSGSNRASSYNSPLHF,TGTGCCAGCAGTGGTTCTAACAGGGCGAGCTCCTATAATTCACCCCTCCACTTT,-,TRBV6-1,TRBJ1-6,few
CASSFQGGYNQPQHF,TGTGCCAGCAGTTTCCAGGGTGGTTACAATCAGCCCCAGCATTTT,-,TRBV27,TRBJ1-5,-
CASRRSAGGRDTQYF,TGTGCCAGCAGGCGTTCTGCGGGGGGGCGAGATACGCAGTATTTT,TRBD2,TRBV7-2,TRBJ2-3,-
CASSEWGGETQYF,TGTGCCAGCAGTGAATGGGGAGGGGAGACCCAGTACTTC,TRBD2,TRBV6-1,TRBJ2-5,-
CASSLGEYEQYF,TGTGCCAGCAGCTTAGGGGAGTACGAGCAGTACTTC,-,TRBV11-1,TRBJ2-7,-
CASSAGTGSENSPLHF,TGTGCCAGCAGCGCCGGGACAGGGTCGGAAAATTCACCCCTCCACTTT,TRBD1,TRBV5-6,TRBJ1-6,-
CASSWEGPNNEQFF,TGCGCCAGCAGCTGGGAGGGCCCCAACAATGAGCAGTTCTTC,TRBD2,TRBV5-1,TRBJ2-1,-
CASSQDLASEDTQYF,TGTGCCAGCAGCCAAGATCTGGCCTCGGAGGATACGCAGTATTTT,-,TRBV4-2,TRBJ2-3,-
CASSRGQQETQYF,TGTGCCAGCAGCCGGGGACAGCAAGAGACCCAGTACTTC,TRBD1,TRBV5-5,TRBJ2-5,-
CASSVGDTPYNSPLHF,TGTGCCAGCTCAGTGGGTGACACCCCTTATAATTCACCCCTCCACTTT,-,TRBV18,TRBJ1-6,few
CASSSKTDLAGVREQYF,TGCGCCAGCAGCTCGAAGACCGATCTAGCGGGAGTGCGGGAGCAGTACTTC,TRBD2,TRBV5-1,TRBJ2-7,-
CASSVVGASRETQYF,TGTGCCAGCAGTGTAGTGGGCGCGAGCAGGGAGACCCAGTACTTC,-,TRBV6-4,TRBJ2-5,-
CASSPTTGELFF,TGTGCCAGCAGCCCCACTACCGGGGAGCTGTTTTTT,-,TRBV7-8,TRBJ2-2,-
CASRAVSTGELFF,TGTGCCAGCAGGGCGGTTTCAACCGGGGAGCTGTTTTTT,-,TRBV12-3/TRBV12-4,TRBJ2-2,-
CASIEGVYSGANVLTF,TGCGCCAGCATAGAGGGGGTCTACTCTGGGGCCAACGTCCTGACTTTC,-,TRBV5-1,TRBJ2-6,-
CASSYGEMGMTQYF,TGTGCCAGCAGTTACGGGGAGATGGGGATGACCCAGTACTTC,-,TRBV6-2/TRBV6-3,TRBJ2-5,-
CAISGNPGLEESQETQYF,TGTGCCATCAGTGGAAATCCGGGACTAGAGGAGAGCCAAGAGACCCAGTACTTC,TRBD2,TRBV10-3,TRBJ2-5,-
CASSMSTGGSYEQYF,TGTGCCAGTAGTATGTCAACAGGGGGGTCCTACGAGCAGTACTTC,TRBD1,TRBV19,TRBJ2-7,-
CASSLMSEGPYF,TGTGCCAGCAGCTTAATGTCAGAGGGTCCGTACTTC,-,TRBV11-2,TRBJ2-5,-
CASSLSGESNTQYF,TGCGCCAGCAGCTTGTCCGGGGAATCGAATACGCAGTATTTT,-,TRBV5-1,TRBJ2-3,-
CASSSDQGANYGYTF,TGTGCCAGTAGTAGTGACCAGGGGGCCAACTATGGCTACACCTTC,TRBD1,TRBV19,TRBJ1-2,-
CASSEGGGSSYNSPLHF,TGTGCCAGCAGTGAGGGTGGCGGCAGCTCCTATAATTCACCCCTCCACTTT,-,TRBV2,TRBJ1-6,-
CASSLTAINEQFF,TGCGCCAGCAGCTTGACAGCTATCAATGAGCAGTTCTTC,-,TRBV5-1,TRBJ2-1,-
CASSEDILIDNEQFF,TGTGCCAGCAGTGAAGATATATTAATCGACAATGAGCAGTTCTTC,-,TRBV2,TRBJ2-1,few
CASSQDRRTGGETNTGELFF,TGTGCCAGCAGCCAAGATCGCAGGACAGGGGGCGAAACTAACACCGGGGAGCTGTTTTTT,TRBD1,TRBV3-1/TRBV3-2,TRBJ2-2,few
CASSFWANTDTQYF,TGTGCCAGCAGCTTCTGGGCCAACACAGATACGCAGTATTTT,-,TRBV13,TRBJ2-3,-
CAITTSGYNEQFF,TGCGCCATCACGACTAGCGGCTACAATGAGCAGTTCTTC,TRBD2,TRBV10-2,TRBJ2-1,few
CASSLISGRPGETQYF,TGTGCCAGCAGCTTGATTAGCGGGAGGCCCGGGGAGACCCAGTACTTC,TRBD2,TRBV5-6,TRBJ2-5,-
CASSLAGDNEQFF,TGTGCCAGCAGTTTAGCGGGAGATAATGAGCAGTTCTTC,-,TRBV12-3/TRBV12-4,TRBJ2-1,few
CASSESLHEKLFF,TGTGCCAGCAGTGAATCTCTCCATGAAAAACTGTTTTTT,-,TRBV25-1,TRBJ1-4,few
CASSSLYPGTGELFF,TGTGCCAGCAGCTCCCTTTACCCGGGCACCGGGGAGCTGTTTTTT,-,TRBV7-2,TRBJ2-2,few
CASNLPGQGKNEQFF,TGTGCCAGCAATTTACCGGGACAGGGGAAAAATGAGCAGTTCTTC,TRBD1,TRBV6-4,TRBJ2-1,-
CASSYSSGGGEKLFF,TGTGCCAGCAGTTACTCGTCAGGGGGCGGTGAAAAACTGTTTTTT,TRBD1,TRBV6-5,TRBJ1-4,-
CASSKTGLENQPQHF,TGTGCCAGCAGCAAGACAGGGCTGGAGAATCAGCCCCAGCATTTT,TRBD1,TRBV11-2,TRBJ1-5,-
CASSLAVGEIYGYTF,TGCGCCAGCAGCTTGGCCGTCGGGGAGATCTATGGCTACACCTTC,-,TRBV5-1,TRBJ1-2,-
CASGASGSYNEQFF,TGTGCCAGCGGGGCTAGCGGCTCCTACAATGAGCAGTTCTTC,TRBD2,TRBV6-5,TRBJ2-1,-
CASSQARGATTNEKLFF,TGTGCCAGCAGCCAAGCCAGGGGCGCCACCACTAATGAAAAACTGTTTTTT,-,TRBV3-1/TRBV3-2,TRBJ1-4,-
CASSPQGDTIYF,TGTGCCAGCAGCCCACAAGGGGACACCATATATTTT,-,TRBV25-1,TRBJ1-3,-
CASSVEVGGTEAFF,TGTGCCAGCAGTGTCGAAGTTGGGGGGACTGAAGCTTTCTTT,-,TRBV6-4,TRBJ1-1,-
CAISESGGDEQFF,TGTGCCATCAGTGAATCAGGGGGCGATGAGCAGTTCTTC,TRBD1,TRBV10-3,TRBJ2-1,-
CASSLRDSNQPQHF,TGTGCCAGCAGCTTGCGGGATAGCAATCAGCCCCAGCATTTT,-,TRBV5-6,TRBJ1-5,-
CASSTTGGLNQPQHF,TGTGCCAGCAGTACTACAGGGGGGCTGAATCAGCCCCAGCATTTT,TRBD1,TRBV6-5,TRBJ1-5,-
CAISERGMNTGELFF,TGTGCCATCAGTGAGAGGGGCATGAACACCGGGGAGCTGTTTTTT,-,TRBV10-3,TRBJ2-2,-
CATSDPNTSGTGEETQYF,TGTGCCACCAGTGATCCCAACACCTCCGGGACAGGGGAAGAGACCCAGTACTTC,TRBD1,TRBV24-1,TRBJ2-5,-
CASSADSPSTDTQYF,TGTGCCAGCAGCGCCGACAGCCCTAGCACAGATACGCAGTATTTT,-,TRBV9,TRBJ2-3,-
CASSRGNFGEETQYF,TGCGCCAGCAGCCGGGGGAACTTCGGCGAGGAGACCCAGTACTTC,-,TRBV5-1,TRBJ2-5,-
CASSIGGSSLQETQYF,TGTGCCAGTAGTATAGGAGGCTCCAGCTTACAAGAGACCCAGTACTTC,-,TRBV19,TRBJ2-5,few
CASSLGEDTIYF,TGCGCCAGCAGCTTGGGTGAGGACACCATATATTTT,-,TRBV5-1,TRBJ1-3,-
CAIRPGQGGPMGGYTF,TGTGCCATCAGGCCGGGACAGGGTGGGCCTATGGGTGGCTACACCTTC,TRBD1,TRBV10-3,TRBJ1-2,-